These 12 T cell receptor beta chains came from one sample sequenced in a study of blood T cell repertoires in COVID-19. This table comes from immunoSEQ multiplex PCR, and its TCRdb copy is limited to in-frame clones, with some not included. The sample shows 250,000 to 350,000 clones, approximately 88% of them seen only once. Sequenced material: peripheral blood. These receptors originate from a human donor with COVID-19, enrolled during active disease. The donor label of this sample is uncertain.

There are a few counts of this clone. The V call is TRBV27, the J call TRBJ2-5, with 9 bases fitting TRBD2. CDR3 length: 14 residues. Germline loops: CDR1 MNHEY, CDR2 SMNVEV (reference sequence). The trim removed 3 bases at V and 5 bases at J, leaving 4 bases unmatched. The CDR3 loop is CASSFSGRRETQYF. In DNA form, the CDR3 reads TGTGCCAGCAGTTTCAGCGGGAGGAGGGAGACCCAGTACTTC.

The chain has TRBV24-1 and TRBJ2-7; D perhaps matches TRBD2 (6 bases). Germline V gene lookup returns CDR1 KGHDR and CDR2 SFDVKD. Trimming removed 3 bases from V and 6 bases from J, with 8 bases in between. The CDR3 loop spans 12 amino acids. DNA of the CDR3: TGTGCCACCAGTGATCGACTAGGCGAGCAGTACTTC. It specifies CATSDRLGEQYF.

The genes are TRBV28 and TRBJ1-6; 7 bases line up with TRBD1. This CDR3 comprises 13 residues. V lost 7 bases and J lost 18; bases outside the gene matches: 15. The germline CDR1 and CDR2 sequences are MDHEN and SYDVKM. The CDR3 spells CASTPDRLLFAHF. In nucleotides, the CDR3 is TGTGCCAGCACCCCGGACAGGCTCCTGTTCGCCCACTTT.

This chain connects TRBV9 to TRBJ1-3, with D perhaps TRBD1 (6 bases). Per germline, CDR1 SGDLS and CDR2 YYNGEE. Trimming took 3 bases from V and 2 from J, leaving 12 bases between them. This CDR3 has 15 residues. In DNA form, the CDR3 reads TGTGCCAGCAGCGCAACAGGGCTAGCTGGAAACACCATATATTTT. Translated, it gives CASSATGLAGNTIYF.

This chain connects TRBV28 to TRBJ1-4; 8 nucleotides align to TRBD1. V shed 6 bases, J shed 5 bases, and the junction held 17 bases outside the gene matches. The CDR3 covers 18 residues. Germline lookup yields CDR1 MDHEN and CDR2 SYDVKM. This CDR3 is CASSPGQGHPDRNEKLFF. The CDR3 region has the DNA TGTGCCAGCAGCCCCGGACAGGGACACCCCGATAGGAATGAAAAACTGTTTTTT.

This rearrangement joins TRBV18 to TRBJ2-1; 7 bases match TRBD2. This CDR3 is 14 amino acids long. CDR1 is KGHSH and CDR2 is LQKENI in the germline V gene. V shed 3 bases, J shed 7 bases, and the junction held 6 bases outside the gene matches. CDR3: CASSPLGGVNEQFF. DNA of the CDR3: TGTGCCAGCTCACCCCTGGGAGGGGTAAATGAGCAGTTCTTC. Full variable domain (remainder filled in from reference TRBV18 and TRBJ2-1): NAGVMQNPRHLVRRRGQEARLRCSPMKGHSHVYWYRQLPEEGLKFMVYLQKENIIDESGMPKERFSAEFPKEGPSILRIQQVVRGDSAAYFCASSPLGGVNEQFFGPGTRLTVL.

The J gene is TRBJ2-5, the V gene TRBV5-1, with 15 bases identical to TRBD2. J lost 5 bases, V lost 5 bases, and 10 bases had no gene match. The germline gives CDR1 SGHRS, CDR2 YFSETQ. The length of the CDR3 is 17 residues. The CDR3 bases are TGCGCCAGCAGAGGACTAGCGGGAGGGCCGAGGGGGGAGACCCAGTACTTC. Translated: CASRGLAGGPRGETQYF.

The chain combines TRBV30 with TRBJ1-4; no clear D. The CDR3 has 14 amino acids. Germline values: CDR1 GTSNPN, CDR2 SVGIG (reference sequence). CDR3 in amino acids: CAIPRGYKDEKLFF. In DNA form, the CDR3 reads TGTGCAATCCCCCGCGGGTACAAGGATGAAAAACTGTTTTTT.

This chain joins TRBV30 and TRBJ1-2; D is unresolved. Between the trimmed V and J ends, which lost 4 bases and 2 bases, there was a span of 14 bases. CDR3 length: 14 residues. CDR1 and CDR2 from the germline V gene are GTSNPN and SVGIG (reference sequence). The CDR3 DNA sequence: TGTGCCTGGACCCCCGGGCGGGAAAACTATGGCTACACCTTC. Its translation: CAWTPGRENYGYTF.

V is TRBV28 and J is TRBJ1-4, with 7 bases that match TRBD1. This CDR3 region has 18 residues. CDR1 MDHEN and CDR2 SYDVKM come from the germline V gene. Trimming cost V 5 bases and J 7 bases; bases outside gene matches: 19. The CDR3 protein is CASSPPGQGGTGSEKLFF. The CDR3 bases are TGTGCCAGCAGTCCCCCCGGGCAGGGGGGAACCGGGAGTGAAAAACTGTTTTTT. The whole variable domain, remainder taken from reference TRBV28 and TRBJ1-4, is DVKVTQSSRYLVKRTGEKVFLECVQDMDHENMFWYRQDPGLGLRLIYFSYDVKMKEKGDIPEGYSVSREKKERFSLILESASTNQTSMYLCASSPPGQGGTGSEKLFFGSGTQLSVL.

For this clone: The sample contains more than one DNA sequence encoding this CDR3. CDR3 sequence: CASSLVGLAGGNEQFF. The CDR3 region has the DNA TGCGCCAGCAGCTTGGTCGGACTAGCGGGAGGAAATGAGCAGTTCTTC. The V and J genes are TRBV5-1 and TRBJ2-1, with 14 bases lining up with TRBD2. CDR1 and CDR2 from the germline V gene are SGHRS and YFSETQ. The trim removed 0 bases at V and 7 bases at J, leaving 3 bases unmatched. The CDR3 contains 16 residues.

CDR3 in DNA: TGTGCCAGCACGGCAGGTGGAAACACCATATATTTT. Its protein product is CASTAGGNTIYF. The V and J genes are TRBV25-1 and TRBJ1-3; D unresolved. CDR1 is MGHDK, CDR2 SYGVNS, per germline. V was trimmed by 7 bases and J by 3 bases, leaving 7 bases between them. The CDR3 is 12 amino acids.